Listed below are T cell receptor beta chains from one sample, sequenced in a study of preoperative IRX-2 immunotherapy in early breast cancer. Profiled with immunoSEQ multiplex PCR; TCRdb holds only in-frame clones, not every one. Of 30,000 or so clones listed, 90% are singletons. The material was obtained from a patient treated with IRX-2 immunotherapy. These receptors all come from a human donor with breast cancer. Each CDR3 is given with its conserved first and last residue. The order of the fields is CDR3 DNA, CDR3 protein, J gene, D gene, CDR3 length, V gene, clone size. The D gene is left open where the match is weak. Size tells how often a clone was seen (once, few, many) or the class of an expanded clone, and some rows leave it out.

CDR3nt: TGCGCCAGCAGCCAGTTAAGCAGGGAGGAGACCCAGTACTTC
CDR3aa: CASSQLSREETQYF
j_gene: TRBJ2-5
d_gene: NA
len: 14
v_gene: TRBV4-1
abundance: NA

CDR3nt: TGTGCCAGCAGCTTGTCGGGGGGCTGGCAGCCCCAGCATTTT
CDR3aa: CASSLSGGWQPQHF
j_gene: TRBJ1-5
d_gene: NA
len: 14
v_gene: TRBV5-6
abundance: NA

CDR3nt: TGTGCCAGCAGCTTGGGCGGGACTGGTCAGCCCCAGCATTTT
CDR3aa: CASSLGGTGQPQHF
j_gene: TRBJ1-5
d_gene: NA
len: 14
v_gene: TRBV5-6
abundance: NA

CDR3nt: TGTGCCAGCTGGCGACAGGGGGCAATCGGGGAGCTGTTTTTT
CDR3aa: CASWRQGAIGELFF
j_gene: TRBJ2-2
d_gene: TRBD1
len: 14
v_gene: TRBV28
abundance: once

CDR3nt: TGTGCCAGTAGTACCCCCACAGGGGTAGGGGGGGGGCCCCAGCATTTT
CDR3aa: CASSTPTGVGGGPQHF
j_gene: TRBJ1-5
d_gene: TRBD1
len: 16
v_gene: TRBV19
abundance: NA

CDR3nt: TGTGCCAGCAGCTTAGTGTTGGGGCGAGACTATGGCTACACCTTC
CDR3aa: CASSLVLGRDYGYTF
j_gene: TRBJ1-2
d_gene: NA
len: 15
v_gene: TRBV7-9
abundance: once

CDR3nt: TGTGCCAGCAGCCAAGCGGGGGGCCGAGTGACCACTGAAGCTTTCTTT
CDR3aa: CASSQAGGRVTTEAFF
j_gene: TRBJ1-1
d_gene: NA
len: 16
v_gene: TRBV4-2
abundance: NA

CDR3nt: TGTGCCAGCTCACCGGGTAACCAAGAGACCCAGTACTTC
CDR3aa: CASSPGNQETQYF
j_gene: TRBJ2-5
d_gene: NA
len: 13
v_gene: TRBV18
abundance: NA

CDR3nt: TGTGCCAGCAGTTCCACAGGTTACTACGAGCAGTACTTC
CDR3aa: CASSSTGYYEQYF
j_gene: TRBJ2-7
d_gene: NA
len: 13
v_gene: TRBV27
abundance: NA

CDR3nt: TGCAGCGTTAGATTGCCAAACTATGGCTACACCTTC
CDR3aa: CSVRLPNYGYTF
j_gene: TRBJ1-2
d_gene: NA
len: 12
v_gene: TRBV29-1
abundance: NA

CDR3nt: TGTGCCAGCAGCGTAGACCCTAGCGGGAGCACCGGGGAGCTGTTTTTT
CDR3aa: CASSVDPSGSTGELFF
j_gene: TRBJ2-2
d_gene: TRBD2
len: 16
v_gene: TRBV9
abundance: NA

CDR3nt: TGTGCCAGCTCACCGGACAGAACTGGAAACACCATATATTTT
CDR3aa: CASSPDRTGNTIYF
j_gene: TRBJ1-3
d_gene: NA
len: 14
v_gene: TRBV18
abundance: few

CDR3nt: TGCGCCAGCAGCCAGCAGACAGGGGACACTGAAGCTTTCTTT
CDR3aa: CASSQQTGDTEAFF
j_gene: TRBJ1-1
d_gene: TRBD1
len: 14
v_gene: TRBV4-3
abundance: NA

CDR3nt: TGTGCCTGGAGTACCTGGGGCGGGGGGAACACTGAAGCTTTCTTT
CDR3aa: CAWSTWGGGNTEAFF
j_gene: TRBJ1-1
d_gene: NA
len: 15
v_gene: TRBV30
abundance: NA

CDR3nt: TGTGCCAGCAGCCGCCGGACAGACGGCTACACCTTC
CDR3aa: CASSRRTDGYTF
j_gene: TRBJ1-2
d_gene: NA
len: 12
v_gene: TRBV7-2
abundance: NA

CDR3nt: TGTGCCAGCAGCATCCTTGGGACAGGGAACACCGGGGAGCTGTTTTTT
CDR3aa: CASSILGTGNTGELFF
j_gene: TRBJ2-2
d_gene: TRBD1
len: 16
v_gene: TRBV7-2
abundance: NA

CDR3nt: TGCAGCTCGGAACCTAGCGGGAGCACAGATACGCAGTATTTT
CDR3aa: CSSEPSGSTDTQYF
j_gene: TRBJ2-3
d_gene: TRBD2
len: 14
v_gene: TRBV29-1
abundance: once

CDR3nt: TGTGCCAGCAGAGAGTGGGCCCAGCCCCAGCATTTT
CDR3aa: CASREWAQPQHF
j_gene: TRBJ1-5
d_gene: NA
len: 12
v_gene: TRBV6-1
abundance: NA

CDR3nt: TGTGCCAGTAGTATAACTAGCGGAGGACTTCAGTACTTC
CDR3aa: CASSITSGGLQYF
j_gene: TRBJ2-4
d_gene: TRBD2
len: 13
v_gene: TRBV19
abundance: NA

CDR3nt: TGTGCCAGCAGCTTGCTTCCAGGGGCTCGTGGAAACACCATATATTTT
CDR3aa: CASSLLPGARGNTIYF
j_gene: TRBJ1-3
d_gene: NA
len: 16
v_gene: TRBV5-6
abundance: NA

CDR3nt: TGTGCCAGCACCGGACTAGGGGGTCCTAATGAAAAACTGTTTTTT
CDR3aa: CASTGLGGPNEKLFF
j_gene: TRBJ1-4
d_gene: NA
len: 15
v_gene: TRBV2
abundance: NA

CDR3nt: TGCGCCAGCAGCCAAGATGCCCTAACGGGGTTTAATGAAAAACTGTTTTTT
CDR3aa: CASSQDALTGFNEKLFF
j_gene: TRBJ1-4
d_gene: NA
len: 17
v_gene: TRBV4-1
abundance: NA

CDR3nt: TGTGCCAGCAAAACCGGGACTAGCGGGAATCATGCGCAGTATTTT
CDR3aa: CASKTGTSGNHAQYF
j_gene: TRBJ2-3
d_gene: TRBD2
len: 15
v_gene: TRBV2
abundance: NA

CDR3nt: TGTGCCAGCAGCACCCAGGGTGCTAGCGGGGACAGCTCCTACAATGAGCAGTTCTTC
CDR3aa: CASSTQGASGDSSYNEQFF
j_gene: TRBJ2-1
d_gene: TRBD2
len: 19
v_gene: TRBV9
abundance: NA

CDR3nt: TGTGCCAGTAGTATAGTACAGCCGATGAGCTCTGGAAACACCATATATTTT
CDR3aa: CASSIVQPMSSGNTIYF
j_gene: TRBJ1-3
d_gene: NA
len: 17
v_gene: TRBV19
abundance: NA

CDR3nt: TGCAGCGTTGCGTTAGTTCCTACCTACGAGCAGTACTTC
CDR3aa: CSVALVPTYEQYF
j_gene: TRBJ2-7
d_gene: NA
len: 13
v_gene: TRBV29-1
abundance: NA

CDR3nt: TGCGCCAGCAGCCTCAGCGGTGCCAGCTACGAGCAGTACTTC
CDR3aa: CASSLSGASYEQYF
j_gene: TRBJ2-7
d_gene: NA
len: 14
v_gene: TRBV4-3
abundance: NA

CDR3nt: TGCGCCAGCAGCGGTCACGGGATAAGCACAGATACGCAGTATTTT
CDR3aa: CASSGHGISTDTQYF
j_gene: TRBJ2-3
d_gene: NA
len: 15
v_gene: TRBV5-1
abundance: NA

CDR3nt: TGTGCCAGCAGTTACACAGGGAGTTCTAATTCACCCCTCCACTTT
CDR3aa: CASSYTGSSNSPLHF
j_gene: TRBJ1-6
d_gene: NA
len: 15
v_gene: TRBV7-9
abundance: NA

CDR3nt: TGCGCCAGCAGCTTGGTCGGACAGGGGGCCTACGAGCAGTACTTC
CDR3aa: CASSLVGQGAYEQYF
j_gene: TRBJ2-7
d_gene: TRBD1
len: 15
v_gene: TRBV4-1
abundance: once

CDR3nt: TGTGCCAGCAAACGGGACAGTGAAGCTTTCTTT
CDR3aa: CASKRDSEAFF
j_gene: TRBJ1-1
d_gene: TRBD1
len: 11
v_gene: TRBV6-6
abundance: NA

CDR3nt: TGTGCCAGCAGTTACTCTGGGGGGGCAGGTGGCTACACCTTC
CDR3aa: CASSYSGGAGGYTF
j_gene: TRBJ1-2
d_gene: NA
len: 14
v_gene: TRBV6-5
abundance: NA

CDR3nt: TGTGCCAGTAGTATTGCGGCAACATTGAATGAGCAGTTCTTC
CDR3aa: CASSIAATLNEQFF
j_gene: TRBJ2-1
d_gene: NA
len: 14
v_gene: TRBV19
abundance: NA

CDR3nt: TGTGCCACTACGAACGTGGGACAGGGAACAGATACGCAGTATTTT
CDR3aa: CATTNVGQGTDTQYF
j_gene: TRBJ2-3
d_gene: TRBD1
len: 15
v_gene: TRBV10-3
abundance: once

CDR3nt: TGTGCCAGCAGTTACGGGAGAGCGAACACCGGGGAGCTGTTTTTT
CDR3aa: CASSYGRANTGELFF
j_gene: TRBJ2-2
d_gene: NA
len: 15
v_gene: TRBV28
abundance: NA

CDR3nt: TGTGCCAGCAGCTCAGGGGAGGATACGCAGTATTTT
CDR3aa: CASSSGEDTQYF
j_gene: TRBJ2-3
d_gene: NA
len: 12
v_gene: TRBV28
abundance: NA

CDR3nt: TGTGCCAGCAGTGCCCGTGGCTACACCTTC
CDR3aa: CASSARGYTF
j_gene: TRBJ1-2
d_gene: NA
len: 10
v_gene: TRBV6-6
abundance: NA

CDR3nt: TGTGCCAGCAGGAAAGGGACTAGCGGGAGAACAGATACGCAGTATTTT
CDR3aa: CASRKGTSGRTDTQYF
j_gene: TRBJ2-3
d_gene: TRBD2
len: 16
v_gene: TRBV2
abundance: NA

CDR3nt: TGTGCTAGTTCTCCGGCAGGGCACGGCTACACCTTC
CDR3aa: CASSPAGHGYTF
j_gene: TRBJ1-2
d_gene: NA
len: 12
v_gene: TRBV12-5
abundance: NA

CDR3nt: TGTGCCAGCAGCTTTAGGGGTTTGGGGAACACTGAAGCTTTCTTT
CDR3aa: CASSFRGLGNTEAFF
j_gene: TRBJ1-1
d_gene: NA
len: 15
v_gene: TRBV11-2
abundance: NA

CDR3nt: TGCGCCAGCACCCCGGGCTCCCCTTTAGAGACCCAGTACTTC
CDR3aa: CASTPGSPLETQYF
j_gene: TRBJ2-5
d_gene: NA
len: 14
v_gene: TRBV5-1
abundance: NA

CDR3nt: TGTGCCAGCAGCTTTGGATTAGCGGGAGGGAATGAGCAGTTCTTC
CDR3aa: CASSFGLAGGNEQFF
j_gene: TRBJ2-1
d_gene: TRBD2
len: 15
v_gene: TRBV7-6
abundance: NA

CDR3nt: TGTGCCAGTAGTATATTAGCAGGAGCAGATGGCTACACCTTC
CDR3aa: CASSILAGADGYTF
j_gene: TRBJ1-2
d_gene: NA
len: 14
v_gene: TRBV19
abundance: NA

CDR3nt: TGCAGCGTTGATGGTCAGGGGAAGGACGAGCAGTACTTC
CDR3aa: CSVDGQGKDEQYF
j_gene: TRBJ2-7
d_gene: NA
len: 13
v_gene: TRBV29-1
abundance: NA

CDR3nt: TGTGCCAGCAGCTTAGGTCCGGGGCTCTCCTACGAGCAGTACTTC
CDR3aa: CASSLGPGLSYEQYF
j_gene: TRBJ2-7
d_gene: NA
len: 15
v_gene: TRBV7-9
abundance: NA

CDR3nt: TGTGCCAGCAGCCGGGACAGTGTATATGGTAGCTCCTACGAGCAGTACTTC
CDR3aa: CASSRDSVYGSSYEQYF
j_gene: TRBJ2-7
d_gene: TRBD1
len: 17
v_gene: TRBV28
abundance: NA

CDR3nt: TGCGCCAGCAGCTTTAAGGGTCAGGCTGAAGCTTTCTTT
CDR3aa: CASSFKGQAEAFF
j_gene: TRBJ1-1
d_gene: NA
len: 13
v_gene: TRBV5-1
abundance: NA

CDR3nt: TGTGCCAGCAGCTTAACGGGACAGCAATACAATGAGCAGTTCTTC
CDR3aa: CASSLTGQQYNEQFF
j_gene: TRBJ2-1
d_gene: TRBD1
len: 15
v_gene: TRBV11-2
abundance: NA

CDR3nt: TGTGCCAGCAGATCGACACAGGGGTGGACCTACGAGCAGTACTTC
CDR3aa: CASRSTQGWTYEQYF
j_gene: TRBJ2-7
d_gene: TRBD1
len: 15
v_gene: TRBV28
abundance: once

CDR3nt: TGCGCCAGCAGCTTGGCCGGGACGGCCTTTACTGAAGCTTTCTTT
CDR3aa: CASSLAGTAFTEAFF
j_gene: TRBJ1-1
d_gene: NA
len: 15
v_gene: TRBV5-1
abundance: NA

CDR3nt: TGTGCCAGTAGTATCCTGGGGGCTAACTATGGCTACACCTTC
CDR3aa: CASSILGANYGYTF
j_gene: TRBJ1-2
d_gene: NA
len: 14
v_gene: TRBV19
abundance: NA

CDR3nt: TGTGCCAGCAGTCCCACAGGGGGTCGTTACGAGCAGTACTTC
CDR3aa: CASSPTGGRYEQYF
j_gene: TRBJ2-7
d_gene: TRBD1
len: 14
v_gene: TRBV28
abundance: NA